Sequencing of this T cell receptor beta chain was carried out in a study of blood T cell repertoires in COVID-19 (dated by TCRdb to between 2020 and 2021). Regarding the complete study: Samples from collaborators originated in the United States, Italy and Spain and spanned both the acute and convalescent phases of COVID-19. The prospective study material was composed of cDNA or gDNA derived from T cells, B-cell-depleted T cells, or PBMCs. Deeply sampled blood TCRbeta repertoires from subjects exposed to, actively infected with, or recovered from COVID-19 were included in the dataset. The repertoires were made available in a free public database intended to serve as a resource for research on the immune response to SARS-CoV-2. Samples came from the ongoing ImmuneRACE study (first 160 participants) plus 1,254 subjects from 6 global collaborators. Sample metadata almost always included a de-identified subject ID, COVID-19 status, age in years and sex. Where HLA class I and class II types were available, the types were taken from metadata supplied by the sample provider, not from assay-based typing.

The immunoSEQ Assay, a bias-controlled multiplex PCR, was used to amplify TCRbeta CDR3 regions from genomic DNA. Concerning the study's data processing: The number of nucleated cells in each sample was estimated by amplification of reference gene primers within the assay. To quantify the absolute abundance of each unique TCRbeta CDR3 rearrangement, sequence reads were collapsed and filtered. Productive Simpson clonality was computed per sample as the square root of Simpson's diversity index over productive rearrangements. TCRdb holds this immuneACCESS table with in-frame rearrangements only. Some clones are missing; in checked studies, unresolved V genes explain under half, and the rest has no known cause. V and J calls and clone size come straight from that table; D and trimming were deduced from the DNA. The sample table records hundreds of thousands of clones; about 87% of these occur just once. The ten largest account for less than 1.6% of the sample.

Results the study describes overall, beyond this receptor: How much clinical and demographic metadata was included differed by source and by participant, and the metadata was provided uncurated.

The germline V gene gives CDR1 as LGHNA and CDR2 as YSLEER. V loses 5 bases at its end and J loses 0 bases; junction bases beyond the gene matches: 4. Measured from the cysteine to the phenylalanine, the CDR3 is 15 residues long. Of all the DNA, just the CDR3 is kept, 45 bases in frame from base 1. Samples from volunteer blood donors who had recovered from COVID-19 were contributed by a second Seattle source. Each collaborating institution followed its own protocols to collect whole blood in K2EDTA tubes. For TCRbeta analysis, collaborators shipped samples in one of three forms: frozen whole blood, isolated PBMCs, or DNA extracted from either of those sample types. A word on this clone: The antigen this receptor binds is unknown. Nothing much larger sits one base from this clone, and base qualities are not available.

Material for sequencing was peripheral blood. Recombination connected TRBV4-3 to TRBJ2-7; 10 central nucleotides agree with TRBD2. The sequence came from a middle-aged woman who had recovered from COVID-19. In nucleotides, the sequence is TGCGCCAGCAGCACGGGACTAGCGTACTCCTACGAGCAGTACTTC. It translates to CASSTGLAYSYEQYF.